A selection of T cell receptor beta chains follows, all from one sample in a study of blood T cell repertoires in COVID-19. Sequencing used immunoSEQ multiplex PCR; TCRdb keeps in-frame clones, though not all of them. The sample contains some 120,000 clones, roughly 85% of which appear only once. Sequences were obtained from peripheral blood. Receptors were obtained from a man aged 35 to 55 with acute or convalescent COVID-19. Both conserved end residues are part of each CDR3. A D gene is named only where the DNA matches it firmly. Size is omitted from some rows. Given values are once, few, many or a class for expanded clones.

clone_size d_call j_call v_call cdr3_aa cdr3_nt
NA TRBD1 TRBJ2-3 TRBV2 CASSERVTGTDTQYF TGTGCCAGCAGTGAAAGGGTGACAGGGACAGATACGCAGTATTTT
NA NA TRBJ2-1 TRBV6-5 CASATTYNEQFF TGTGCCAGCGCAACAACCTACAATGAGCAGTTCTTC
NA TRBD2 TRBJ2-1 TRBV6-5 CASSLGLAGVSEQFF TGTGCCAGCAGCCTGGGACTAGCGGGGGTCAGTGAGCAGTTCTTC
NA TRBD2 TRBJ2-3 TRBV3-1/TRBV3-2 CASSSRLAGPTDTQYF TGTGCCAGCAGCTCGAGACTAGCGGGGCCCACAGATACGCAGTATTTT
NA NA TRBJ1-1 TRBV12-3/TRBV12-4 CASSRQAGTEAFF TGTGCCAGCAGCCGACAGGCGGGCACTGAAGCTTTCTTT
NA NA TRBJ1-2 TRBV2 CASSGTSPSTLGIYGYTF TGTGCCAGCAGTGGTACAAGCCCTTCGACCCTCGGGATCTATGGCTACACCTTC
NA NA TRBJ2-5 TRBV2 CASRSLPTSQETQYF TGTGCCAGCAGGAGCCTCCCGACTAGCCAAGAGACCCAGTACTTC
NA NA TRBJ2-2 TRBV6-2/TRBV6-3 CASSYPRRRNTGELFF TGTGCCAGCAGTTACCCTCGGAGACGAAACACCGGGGAGCTGTTTTTT
NA NA TRBJ1-2 TRBV25-1 CASSESGHGVGYTF TGTGCCAGCAGTGAATCAGGGCATGGGGTTGGCTACACCTTC
NA NA TRBJ2-7 TRBV5-1 CASSLDSPRNYEQYF TGCGCCAGCAGCTTGGATAGTCCCCGAAACTACGAGCAGTACTTC
NA NA TRBJ1-2 TRBV28 CATTLGGNYGYTF TGTGCCACTACCCTCGGGGGTAACTATGGCTACACCTTC
NA TRBD2 TRBJ2-5 TRBV2 CASRKGGTPVRETQYF TGTGCCAGCAGGAAGGGAGGGACTCCCGTAAGGGAGACCCAGTACTTC
NA TRBD2 TRBJ2-1 TRBV10-3 CAISEDLAAPGNEQFF TGTGCCATCAGTGAGGATCTAGCGGCCCCGGGGAATGAGCAGTTCTTC
NA NA TRBJ1-2 TRBV27 CASSRGGGATNYGYTF TGTGCCAGCTCTCGGGGAGGAGGGGCAACTAACTATGGCTACACCTTC
NA TRBD2 TRBJ2-5 TRBV7-9 CASSPYSGQETQYF TGTGCCAGCAGCCCTTATAGCGGGCAAGAGACCCAGTACTTC
NA NA TRBJ1-5 TRBV19 CASSLVGGNQPQHF TGTGCCAGTAGTTTGGTCGGGGGCAATCAGCCCCAGCATTTT
NA NA TRBJ1-3 TRBV6-1 CASSEQRGAGGNTIYF TGTGCCAGCAGTGAACAACGGGGGGCAGGTGGAAACACCATATATTTT
NA TRBD1 TRBJ2-7 TRBV7-6 CASSLAGTGGYEQYF TGTGCCAGCAGCTTAGCTGGGACAGGGGGCTACGAGCAGTACTTC
NA TRBD1 TRBJ1-1 TRBV20-1 CSASGQGNTEAFF TGCAGTGCTAGTGGACAGGGGAACACTGAAGCTTTCTTT
NA NA TRBJ2-3 TRBV6-1 CASSEGRRGTDTQYF TGTGCCAGCAGTGAGGGTCGACGGGGCACAGATACGCAGTATTTT
NA NA TRBJ1-1 TRBV5-5 CASSQGTVNTEAFF TGTGCCAGCAGCCAGGGGACGGTGAACACTGAAGCTTTCTTT
NA NA TRBJ2-3 TRBV5-4 CASSPWLTNTDTQYF TGTGCCAGCAGCCCGTGGCTGACTAACACAGATACGCAGTATTTT
NA NA TRBJ2-1 TRBV19 CASSGIYGEQFF TGTGCCAGTAGCGGGATATATGGTGAGCAGTTCTTC
once NA TRBJ2-7 TRBV6-2/TRBV6-3 CASSYGGVYEQYF TGTGCCAGCAGTTACGGGGGCGTCTACGAGCAGTACTTC
NA TRBD1 TRBJ2-7 TRBV9 CASSVAGTGYEQYF TGTGCCAGCAGCGTAGCGGGGACAGGGTACGAGCAGTACTTC
once NA TRBJ2-4 TRBV18 CASSRGRVRAGENIQYF TGTGCCAGCTCAAGAGGGCGTGTAAGGGCTGGGGAAAACATTCAGTACTTC
NA NA TRBJ2-3 TRBV27 CASSSQGSTDTQYF TGTGCCAGCAGTTCTCAGGGGAGCACAGATACGCAGTATTTT
NA NA TRBJ2-6 TRBV5-5 CASSLAGGAYGANVLTF TGTGCCAGCAGCTTGGCCGGTGGGGCTTACGGGGCCAACGTCCTGACTTTC
NA TRBD2 TRBJ2-3 TRBV11-1 CASSLAGGPVDTQYF TGTGCCAGCAGCTTGGCGGGGGGGCCGGTAGATACGCAGTATTTT
NA NA TRBJ2-7 TRBV20-1 CSPSGGGEQYF TGCAGTCCCTCAGGGGGAGGCGAGCAGTACTTC
NA TRBD2 TRBJ2-1 TRBV19 CASRRRTAPSGTDEQFF TGTGCCAGTAGGCGCAGGACAGCACCTAGCGGGACCGATGAGCAGTTCTTC
NA NA TRBJ1-2 TRBV20-1 CSASPSGLGYGYTF TGCAGTGCTAGTCCATCCGGACTGGGCTATGGCTACACCTTC
NA NA TRBJ1-5 TRBV12-3/TRBV12-4 CASSRTNNQPQHF TGTGCCAGCAGCCGTACAAACAATCAGCCCCAGCATTTT
NA TRBD1 TRBJ2-5 TRBV4-3 CASIDGQGQETQYF TGCGCCAGCATCGACGGACAGGGCCAAGAGACCCAGTACTTC
once NA TRBJ2-5 TRBV7-9 CASSYVGNQETQYF TGTGCCAGCAGCTACGTGGGCAACCAAGAGACCCAGTACTTC
NA NA TRBJ2-3 TRBV13 CASSLNGIEDTQYF TGTGCCAGCAGCTTAAACGGTATCGAGGATACGCAGTATTTT
NA NA TRBJ1-3 TRBV18 CASSAGQLSGNTIYF TGTGCCAGCTCAGCAGGACAGCTCTCTGGAAACACCATATATTTT
NA TRBD1 TRBJ1-2 TRBV7-2 CASSVTGTGYTF TGTGCCAGCAGCGTGACAGGGACTGGCTACACCTTC
NA TRBD1 TRBJ2-5 TRBV5-1 CASSLQGEETQYF TGCGCCAGCAGCCTGCAGGGGGAGGAGACCCAGTACTTC
NA TRBD1 TRBJ1-2 TRBV18 CASSQETRGPYGYTF TGTGCCAGCTCACAAGAGACCAGGGGGCCCTATGGCTACACCTTC
NA TRBD1 TRBJ1-4 TRBV7-9 CASSKGQSANEKLFF TGTGCCAGCAGCAAGGGACAGTCAGCTAATGAAAAACTGTTTTTT
once TRBD2 TRBJ2-1 TRBV3-1/TRBV3-2 CASSQEGTGTTYDEQFF TGTGCCAGCAGCCAAGAGGGGACCGGGACTACGTATGATGAGCAGTTCTTC
once NA TRBJ1-3 TRBV7-9 CATWPSGNTIYF TGTGCCACCTGGCCCTCTGGAAACACCATATATTTT
NA NA TRBJ1-5 TRBV28 CASSLPGNQPQHF TGTGCCAGCAGTTTACCGGGCAATCAGCCCCAGCATTTT
NA NA TRBJ1-4 TRBV6-5 CASSYGRGEKLFF TGTGCCAGCAGTTACGGGAGAGGTGAAAAACTGTTTTTT
NA TRBD1 TRBJ2-7 TRBV5-1 CASSPGTGTYEQYF TGCGCCAGCAGCCCCGGGACAGGCACCTACGAGCAGTACTTC
NA NA TRBJ2-3 TRBV30 CAWSEGGDGTDTQYF TGTGCCTGGAGTGAAGGAGGTGACGGCACAGATACGCAGTATTTT
NA NA TRBJ1-5 TRBV3-1/TRBV3-2 CASSQGHGGQPQHF TGTGCCAGCAGCCAAGGACACGGAGGTCAGCCCCAGCATTTT